A selection of T cell receptor beta chains follows, all from one sample in a study of cytomegalovirus exposure and HLA in healthy donors. Produced via immunoSEQ multiplex PCR; TCRdb's table is partial and in-frame only. The data contain about 120,000 clones, roughly three quarters of them seen just once; the ten biggest clones take up 1.6%. Sequenced: PBMCs. Every receptor here comes from a woman in her late teens or twenties in good health and CMV-seronegative. Both conserved end residues are part of each CDR3. A D gene is named only where the DNA matches it firmly. Size is omitted from some rows. Given values are once, few, many or a class for expanded clones.

size: NA
D: NA
V: TRBV21-1
J: TRBJ2-7
CDR3: CASSSRQTYEQYF
DNA: TGTGCCAGCAGCTCCAGACAAACCTACGAGCAGTACTTC

size: few
D: TRBD1
V: TRBV10-3
J: TRBJ2-1
CDR3: CAISGPTGQGAHEQFF
DNA: TGTGCCATCAGTGGACCGACCGGACAGGGGGCCCATGAGCAGTTCTTC

size: once
D: NA
V: TRBV5-1
J: TRBJ2-7
CDR3: CASSLGTAGSTYEQYF
DNA: TGCGCCAGCAGCTTGGGAACGGCGGGGTCTACCTACGAGCAGTACTTC

size: NA
D: TRBD1
V: TRBV7-9
J: TRBJ1-2
CDR3: CASSRDRPTLGYTF
DNA: TGTGCCAGTTCCCGGGACAGACCTACCCTGGGCTACACCTTC

size: NA
D: NA
V: TRBV5-8
J: TRBJ2-5
CDR3: CASSLPGIVETQYF
DNA: TGTGCCAGCAGCTTGCCAGGAATCGTGGAGACCCAGTACTTC

size: few
D: NA
V: TRBV6-5
J: TRBJ2-7
CDR3: CASSDRLIAHEQYF
DNA: TGTGCCAGCAGCGACAGGTTGATTGCCCACGAGCAGTACTTC

size: NA
D: TRBD2
V: TRBV6-4
J: TRBJ2-3
CDR3: CASSDSPPGGAGDTQYF
DNA: TGTGCCAGCAGTGACTCCCCCCCCGGGGGGGCCGGAGATACGCAGTATTTT

size: NA
D: NA
V: TRBV18
J: TRBJ1-1
CDR3: CASSQGGTEAFF
DNA: TGTGCCAGCTCACAGGGAGGGACTGAAGCTTTCTTT

size: NA
D: TRBD1
V: TRBV6-1
J: TRBJ2-7
CDR3: CASSGTGIHEQYF
DNA: TGTGCCAGCAGTGGGACAGGGATCCACGAGCAGTACTTC

size: NA
D: NA
V: TRBV10-3
J: TRBJ2-2
CDR3: CAISESRDTGELFF
DNA: TGTGCCATCAGTGAGTCGCGAGACACCGGGGAGCTGTTTTTT

size: once
D: TRBD1
V: TRBV30
J: TRBJ2-7
CDR3: CAWRRGQPTYEQYF
DNA: TGTGCCTGGAGGAGGGGACAGCCAACCTACGAGCAGTACTTC

size: NA
D: NA
V: TRBV7-3
J: TRBJ2-5
CDR3: CASSLTAASETQYF
DNA: TGTGCCAGCAGCTTAACCGCGGCTAGCGAGACCCAGTACTTC

size: NA
D: NA
V: TRBV1
J: TRBJ2-4
CDR3: CTSMPASGGAGTKNIQYF
DNA: TGCACCAGCATGCCGGCTAGCGGGGGGGCCGGAACTAAAAACATTCAGTACTTC

size: few
D: TRBD1
V: TRBV5-4
J: TRBJ1-6
CDR3: CASSSGQGFTLHF
DNA: TGTGCCAGCAGCTCCGGACAGGGATTCACCCTCCACTTT

size: few
D: NA
V: TRBV9
J: TRBJ1-1
CDR3: CASSVQGSEAFF
DNA: TGTGCCAGCAGCGTGCAGGGGTCTGAAGCTTTCTTT

size: NA
D: NA
V: TRBV5-1
J: TRBJ2-5
CDR3: CASSPNQETQYF
DNA: TGCGCCAGCAGCCCCAACCAAGAGACCCAGTACTTC

size: NA
D: TRBD2
V: TRBV6-5
J: TRBJ2-3
CDR3: CASRGAGANTDTQYF
DNA: TGTGCCAGCAGGGGAGCGGGGGCGAACACAGATACGCAGTATTTT

size: NA
D: TRBD1
V: TRBV9
J: TRBJ1-2
CDR3: CASSVVGTGRGYTF
DNA: TGTGCCAGCAGCGTAGTAGGGACAGGGAGAGGCTACACCTTC

size: NA
D: NA
V: TRBV18
J: TRBJ2-3
CDR3: CASSPPFADTQYF
DNA: TGTGCCAGCTCACCACCTTTCGCAGATACGCAGTATTTT

size: NA
D: TRBD1
V: TRBV5-1
J: TRBJ1-2
CDR3: CASSSTGTYGYTF
DNA: TGCGCCAGCAGCTCGACAGGGACCTATGGCTACACCTTC

size: NA
D: NA
V: TRBV29-1
J: TRBJ1-3
CDR3: CSVETRTGNTIYF
DNA: TGCAGCGTTGAAACCAGAACTGGAAACACCATATATTTT

size: once
D: NA
V: TRBV7-3
J: TRBJ1-2
CDR3: CASSPSSGGPGGYTF
DNA: TGTGCCAGCAGCCCATCATCCGGGGGACCAGGGGGCTACACCTTC

size: NA
D: NA
V: TRBV4-1
J: TRBJ1-1
CDR3: CASSQWTEGEAFF
DNA: TGCGCCAGCAGCCAGTGGACTGAGGGTGAAGCTTTCTTT

size: NA
D: NA
V: TRBV6-5
J: TRBJ1-5
CDR3: CASSSLRGGGQPQHF
DNA: TGTGCCAGCAGTTCTTTGCGGGGGGGCGGTCAGCCCCAGCATTTT